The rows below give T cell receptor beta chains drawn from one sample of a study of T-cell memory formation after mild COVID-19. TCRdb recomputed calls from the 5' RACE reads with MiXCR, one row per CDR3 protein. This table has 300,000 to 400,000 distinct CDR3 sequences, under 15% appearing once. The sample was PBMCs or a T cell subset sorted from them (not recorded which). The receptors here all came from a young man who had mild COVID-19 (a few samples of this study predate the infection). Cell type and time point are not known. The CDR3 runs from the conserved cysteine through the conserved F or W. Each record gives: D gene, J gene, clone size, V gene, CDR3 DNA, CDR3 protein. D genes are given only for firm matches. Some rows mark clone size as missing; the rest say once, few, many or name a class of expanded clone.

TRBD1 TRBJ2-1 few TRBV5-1 TGCGCCAGCGGGGACAGGGTAGCAGCCGATGAGCAGTTCTTC CASGDRVAADEQFF
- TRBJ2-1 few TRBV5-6 TGTGCCAGCAGCTGGAGTGACAATGAGCAGTTCTTC CASSWSDNEQFF
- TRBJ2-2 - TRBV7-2 TGTGCCAGCAGTGCTATGGGCCTTCTTAACACCGGGGAGCTGTTTTTT CASSAMGLLNTGELFF
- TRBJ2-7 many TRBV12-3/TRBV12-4 TGTGCCAGCAGTTACTCCTACGAGCAGTACTTC CASSYSYEQYF
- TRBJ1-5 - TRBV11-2 TGTGCCAGCAGCCGGGGGGGGCTGGTAGATCAGCCCCAGCATTTT CASSRGGLVDQPQHF
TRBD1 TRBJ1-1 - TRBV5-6 TGTGCCAGCAGCTCCGGGACAGGGAGTCTCACTGAAGCTTTCTTT CASSSGTGSLTEAFF
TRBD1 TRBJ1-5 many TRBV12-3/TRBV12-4 TGTGCCAGCAGTTACCCGGGACAGGGGGGTCAGCCCCAGCATTTT CASSYPGQGGQPQHF
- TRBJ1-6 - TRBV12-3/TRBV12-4 TGTGCCAGCAGTTTGAAGGGTAATTCAAATTCACCCCTCCACTTT CASSLKGNSNSPLHF
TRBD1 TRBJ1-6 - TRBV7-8 TGTGCCAGCAGACATGACAGGGGAATTAATTCACCCCTCCACTTT CASRHDRGINSPLHF
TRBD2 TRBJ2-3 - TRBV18 TGTGCCAGCTCACCCGGGACTAGCGGGGGATCGACAGATACGCAGTATTTT CASSPGTSGGSTDTQYF
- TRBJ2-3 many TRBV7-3 TGTGCCAGCAGCTATCAAGAGCCAGATACGCAGTATTTT CASSYQEPDTQYF
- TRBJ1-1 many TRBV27 TGTGCCAGCAGTTTACTCCAGGGCGGAACTGAAGCTTTCTTT CASSLLQGGTEAFF
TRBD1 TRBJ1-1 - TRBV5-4 TGTGCCAGCTTGGGACAGGCGAACACTGAAGCTTTCTTT CASLGQANTEAFF
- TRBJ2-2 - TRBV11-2 TGTGCCAGCAGGTCACCCAGGCAGAAGATTTCCGGGGAGCTGTTTTTT CASRSPRQKISGELFF
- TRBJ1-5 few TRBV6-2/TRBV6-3 TGTGCCAGCAGTTACCGACAGGGCAATCAGCCCCAGCATTTT CASSYRQGNQPQHF
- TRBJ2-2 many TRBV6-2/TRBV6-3 TGTGCCAGCAGTTATCCCGACCTAGGGACCGGGGAGCTGTTTTTT CASSYPDLGTGELFF
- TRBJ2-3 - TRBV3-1 TGTGCCAGCAGCAGTGACGGATCTAGCACAGATACGCAGTATTTT CASSSDGSSTDTQYF
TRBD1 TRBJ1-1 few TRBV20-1 TGCAGTGCTACCGACCGACAGGGTATGCGAGAAGCTTTCTTT CSATDRQGMREAFF
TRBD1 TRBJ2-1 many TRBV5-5 TGTGCCAGCAGCGGGACAGGGGGGGGATACAATGAGCAGTTCTTC CASSGTGGGYNEQFF
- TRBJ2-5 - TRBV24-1 TGTGCCACCAGTGACCTCGGTGGGGTCCAAGAGACCCAGTACTTC CATSDLGGVQETQYF
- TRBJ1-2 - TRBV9 TGTGCCAGAAGTGCTAGAGGCAGGGTCTATGGCTACACCTTC CARSARGRVYGYTF
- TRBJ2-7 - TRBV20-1 TGCAGTGCTAGAGATAGGGGACACATCTACGAGCAGTACTTC CSARDRGHIYEQYF
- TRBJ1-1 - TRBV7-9 TGTGCCAGCAGCTCCCAGGGTGAAGCTTTCTTT CASSSQGEAFF
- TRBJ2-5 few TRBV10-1 TGCGCCAGCAGTGAGCGGTACCAAGAGACCCAGTACTTC CASSERYQETQYF
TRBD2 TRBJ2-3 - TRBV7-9 TGTGCCAGCAGCTTCCGGGGGGTCGCAGATACGCAGTATTTT CASSFRGVADTQYF
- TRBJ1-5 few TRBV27 TGTGCCAGCAGTTTGGAAGGGGGTGTGAGTCAGCCCCAGCATTTT CASSLEGGVSQPQHF
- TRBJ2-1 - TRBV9 TGTGCCAGCAGCGCCGCGGGGCTCTCCTACAATGAGCAGTTCTTC CASSAAGLSYNEQFF
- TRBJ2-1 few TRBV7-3 TGTGCCAGCAGCACCTCACCTCCCAATGAGCAGTTCTTC CASSTSPPNEQFF
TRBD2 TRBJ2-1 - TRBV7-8 TGTGCCAGCAGCTTAGCCGGACTAGCGGGGGGCCCCGGGGACAATGAGCAGTTCTTC CASSLAGLAGGPGDNEQFF
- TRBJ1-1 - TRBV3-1 TGTGCCAGCAGCGACCCAGACAGATCCTTAACTGAAGCTTTCTTT CASSDPDRSLTEAFF
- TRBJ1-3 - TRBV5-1 TGCGCCAGCAGCCCCAGGACAGCCGGAAACACCATATATTTT CASSPRTAGNTIYF
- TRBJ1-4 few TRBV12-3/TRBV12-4 TGTGCCAGCAGTTTACATGGGAGCGAAAAACTGTTTTTT CASSLHGSEKLFF
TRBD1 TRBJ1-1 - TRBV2 TGTGCCAGCAGCCGACAGGGACTCATGAACACTGAAGCTTTCTTT CASSRQGLMNTEAFF
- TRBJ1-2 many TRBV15 TGTGCCACCAGCAGTTGGGGGAGGAGCTACACCTTC CATSSWGRSYTF
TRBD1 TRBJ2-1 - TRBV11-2 TGTGCCAGCAGCTTAGTTTGGGGACAGAAGGGCAATGAGCAGTTCTTC CASSLVWGQKGNEQFF
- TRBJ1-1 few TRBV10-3 TGTGCCATCAGTGACGAGACCTTTCACACTGAAGCTTTCTTT CAISDETFHTEAFF
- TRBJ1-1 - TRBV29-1 TGCAGCGTTGAGAGGGGAAGGACTGAAGCTTTCTTT CSVERGRTEAFF
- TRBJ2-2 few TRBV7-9 TGTGCCAGCAGCCCCCTCGCGCGTGGTGGGGAGCTGTTTTTT CASSPLARGGELFF
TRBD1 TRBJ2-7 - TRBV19 TGTGCCAGTAGTATTGGGACAGGGGCAAATTCCTACGAGCAGTACTTC CASSIGTGANSYEQYF
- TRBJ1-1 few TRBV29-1 TGCAGCGTTGAAGAACAAGGAGCTTTCTTT CSVEEQGAFF
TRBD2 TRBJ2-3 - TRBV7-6 TGTGCCAGCAGCCCTTTTCCCGGGACTAGGAGCACAGATACGCAGTATTTT CASSPFPGTRSTDTQYF
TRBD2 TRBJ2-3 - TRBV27 TGTGCCAGCAGTCTCCAGGGACTAGCGGGGGGGTCGGCAGATACGCAGTATTTT CASSLQGLAGGSADTQYF
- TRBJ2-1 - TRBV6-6 TGTGCCAGCAGTCAACAGCTTCTTAGCTCCTACAATGAGCAGTTCTTC CASSQQLLSSYNEQFF
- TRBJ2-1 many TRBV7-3 TGTGCCAGCAGCTCCGCGACAGATGACAATGAGCAGTTCTTC CASSSATDDNEQFF
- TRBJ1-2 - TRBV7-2 TGTGCCAGCAGCTTAACATGGCATGGCTACACCTTC CASSLTWHGYTF
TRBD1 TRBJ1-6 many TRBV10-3 TGTGCCATCAGTGAGAGAGGACAGGGGGGCTCACCCCTCCACTTT CAISERGQGGSPLHF
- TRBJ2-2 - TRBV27 TGTGCCAGCAGTTTACGCGGGGAAGGGACCGGGGAGCTGTTTTTT CASSLRGEGTGELFF
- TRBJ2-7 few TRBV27 TGTGCCAGCAGTTTGGGCGGCGGTCCCCTACGATACGAGCAGTACTTC CASSLGGGPLRYEQYF
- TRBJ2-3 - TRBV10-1 TGCGCCAGACCTCGCCAAGCGACAGATACGCAGTATTTT CARPRQATDTQYF